Listed here are 15 T cell receptor beta chains from one sample, sequenced in a study of CD8+CD57+ T cells in acquired aplastic anemia. CDR3 and TCR beta VDJ profiling relied on genomic DNA as the template. One entry per CDR3 protein results from TCRdb running MiXCR on the reads. The table lists about 220,000 distinct CDR3 sequences, 34% of them singletons. The sequenced material came from sorted CD4+, CD8+, or CD8+CD57+ T cells (not recorded which) from PBMCs. All receptors come from a human donor in good health, serving as a control.

This clonotype has at least ten counts. J is TRBJ2-1 and V is TRBV29-1, with a possible D match to TRBD1 (7 bases). The CDR3 has 14 residues. The germline V gene encodes CDR1 SQVTM and CDR2 ANQGSEA. With 8 bases removed from V and 8 bases from J, the gap between germline ends came to 22 bases. CDR3 sequence reads: CSSRDSQRVDEQFF. The CDR3 nucleotides read TGCAGCTCCCGGGACAGTCAGCGGGTCGATGAGCAGTTCTTC.

The chain uses TRBV20-1 and TRBJ2-2; no firm D call. V lost 0 bases and J 7 bases, leaving 9 bases between the germline ends. The CDR3 runs 13 residues. CDR1 is DFQATT, CDR2 SNEGSKA, per germline (reference sequence). DNA of the CDR3: TGCAGTGCTAGAGATCTAATGGGCGGGGAGCTGTTTTTT. It encodes CSARDLMGGELFF.

The chain uses TRBV2 and TRBJ1-1; no clear D gene. Trimming took off 7 bases at V and 5 bases at J, with 8 bases between the two ends. This CDR3 contains 11 residues. In germline, CDR1 is SNHLY, CDR2 FYNNEI. CDR3 residues: CASKVGTEAFF. The CDR3 nucleotides read TGTGCCAGCAAAGTAGGAACTGAAGCTTTCTTT.

This clonotype was seen a few times. The J gene is TRBJ2-1, the V gene TRBV7-2, with 9 bases fitting TRBD2. CDR1 SGHTA and CDR2 FQGNSA come from the germline V gene. The length of the CDR3 is 15 residues. V trimming: 1 base; J trimming: 8 bases; junction bases outside the gene matches: 6. The CDR3 spells CASSLVAGGVYEQFF. CDR3 sequence (DNA): TGTGCCAGCAGCTTAGTTGCGGGGGGGGTCTATGAGCAGTTCTTC.

The chain links TRBV2 to TRBJ2-7; TRBD2 matches 13 bases. The CDR3 length is 16 residues. V lost 4 bases, J lost 5 bases, and 8 bases stayed unmatched. CDR1 and CDR2 from the germline V gene are SNHLY and FYNNEI. The CDR3 bases are TGTGCCAGCAGTGCCAGGACTAGCGGGGGCGGCGACGAGCAGTACGTC. Its translation: CASSARTSGGGDEQYV.

This chain joins TRBV20-1 and TRBJ1-2, with 7 positions matching TRBD1. Trimming at V came to 6 bases and at J to 4 bases, leaving 8 bases not matched to a gene. CDR1 is DFQATT, CDR2 SNEGSKA, per germline (reference sequence). The CDR3 totals 13 residues. Here the CDR3 DNA reads TGCAGTGCGCCTACAGGGGCGGGCTATGGCTACACCTTC. Translation gives CSAPTGAGYGYTF.

The table lists this clonotype with a few counts. This sequence joins TRBV4-2 and TRBJ1-6, with D tentatively TRBD1 (5 bases). The CDR3 is 16 residues long. Trimming pared 3 bases from V and 4 bases from J, leaving 13 bases between. The germline CDR1 and CDR2 sequences are LGHNA and YNFKEQ. CDR3 residues: CASSQGGRGYNSPLHF. DNA for the CDR3: TGTGCCAGCAGCCAGGGGGGGAGGGGATATAATTCACCCCTCCACTTT.

The chain carries TRBV7-2 and TRBJ2-7, with D possibly TRBD2 on 6 matching bases. Trimming pared 4 bases from V and 7 bases from J, leaving 20 bases between. This CDR3 has 15 residues. Germline V gene sequence: CDR1 SGHTA, CDR2 FQGNSA. In DNA, the CDR3 is TGTGCCAGCAGCTCGGGGGTAGCGGTAGAAAGGGAGCAGTACTTC. Protein product: CASSSGVAVEREQYF.

This clonotype has a count of ten or more. This chain uses TRBV19 with TRBJ1-2; possibly TRBD1 for D (6 bases). Trimming took 3 bases from V and 6 from J, leaving 20 bases between them. The CDR3 consists of 16 residues. Germline CDR1 is LNHDA and CDR2 is SQIVND (reference sequence). The CDR3 DNA reads as TGTGCCAGTAGTATTGGGGACACTGACAGTGGCGATGGCTACACCTTC. It codes for CASSIGDTDSGDGYTF. Using reference TRBV19 and TRBJ1-2 for the parts outside the CDR3, the full variable domain is DGGITQSPKYLFRKEGQNVTLSCEQNLNHDAMYWYRQDPGQGLRLIYYSQIVNDFQKGDIAEGYSVSREKKESFPLTVTSAQKNPTAFYLCASSIGDTDSGDGYTFGSGTRLTVV.

This clonotype was counted at least ten times. V usage is TRBV20-1 and J usage is TRBJ1-1; possible D gene TRBD1, 6 bases. V lost 0 bases and J lost 10, with 15 bases in between. This CDR3 comprises 13 residues. Germline lookup yields CDR1 DFQATT and CDR2 SNEGSKA (reference sequence). The CDR3 region is CSARDRGQPGAFF. CDR3 in DNA: TGCAGTGCTAGAGATCGAGGACAGCCGGGAGCTTTCTTT.

For this clonotype: Here the CDR3 omits its conserved ending phenylalanine or tryptophan, so a read error is the likely source. It is unclear where the CDR3 begins or ends on the DNA, so no DNA is shown, and the CDR3 is as TCRdb lists it. This rearrangement joins TRBV2 to TRBJ1-1; whether TRBD1, the table's D call, matches the DNA was not checked. Germline assignment: CDR1 SNHLY and CDR2 FYNNEI. The CDR3 is 8 amino acids in total, end residues counted. The CDR3 is CASRDRGI.

About this clonotype itself: It is likely a read error, because the conserved phenylalanine at the end of the CDR3 is missing. The chain recombines TRBV5-1 with TRBJ2-5; D is unresolved. The V end lost 4 bases, the J end lost 4 bases, and 20 bases lay between the germline ends. CDR3 length: 16 amino acids. Germline V CDR1 and CDR2: SGHRS, YFSETQ. The CDR3 coding sequence is TGCGCCAGCAGCCCCGACATGGGGTTGAGTGGAGAGACCCAGTACTCC. This sequence encodes CASSPDMGLSGETQYS.

This clonotype was detected many times. CDR3 in amino acids: CASRRLIIGIQYF. As DNA, the CDR3 is TGTGCCAGCAGAAGACTCATTATTGGCATTCAGTACTTC. V and J are TRBV12-3 or TRBV12-4 and TRBJ2-4; D is ambiguous. V was pared by 6 bases and J by 9 bases, with 15 bases between. CDR3 length: 13 residues.

The chain joins TRBV7-3 to TRBJ2-3; D uncertain. This CDR3 region has 16 residues. Trimming shortened V by 5 bases and J by 3 bases, and 18 bases separated the two germline ends. Germline V CDR1 and CDR2: SGHTA, FQGTGA. This CDR3 is CASSVGGGRRTDTQYF. DNA of the CDR3: TGTGCCAGCAGCGTCGGCGGCGGACGGCGAACAGATACGCAGTATTTT.

This clonotype was seen many times. CDR3 residues: CSARDSWGATEAFF. The DNA for the CDR3 is TGCAGTGCTAGAGATTCCTGGGGGGCCACTGAAGCTTTCTTT. V and J are TRBV20-1 and TRBJ1-1, with D possibly TRBD1 on 6 matching bases. CDR1 and CDR2 (germline): DFQATT, SNEGSKA (reference sequence). V lost 0 bases, J lost 4 bases, and 12 bases lay in between. This CDR3 is 14 amino acids long.